This TCR beta chain was retrieved from a study of regulatory and conventional T cells in breast cancer. TCRdb reanalysed the PCR reads using MiXCR and keeps one entry per CDR3 protein. The sample contains fewer than 20,000 distinct CDR3 sequences, around 30% of which appear only once. CDR1 is MNHEY and CDR2 is SVGAGI in the germline V gene. The trim removed 7 bases at V and 6 bases at J, leaving 8 bases unmatched. The CDR3 runs to 15 residues. This TCR derives from a female donor in good health. The chain is built from TRBV6-5 and TRBJ2-1; TRBD2 aligns across 11 bases. Sequenced material: conventional T cells from blood. In DNA, the CDR3 is TGTGCCAGCATCGGGACTAGCGGATTAGGCAATGAGCAGTTCTTC. It codes for CASIGTSGLGNEQFF.